This TCR beta chain came from a study of regulatory T cells in long-lasting Graves disease. Time point given: persistent/refractory GD, antithyroid drugs over 5 years with positive TRAb. PBMCs were the source of the RNA used for TCR sequencing. Assembly of TCR beta libraries relied on iRepertoire HTBI primers together with Arm-PCR of CDR3 regions. TCRdb independently ran MiXCR on the multiplex PCR reads; one entry per CDR3 protein. This table holds over 450,000 distinct CDR3 sequences, roughly 21% found once. Germline V gene lookup returns CDR1 SGHDN and CDR2 FVKESK. Trimming removed 1 base at V and 8 bases at J, with 8 bases between. The CDR3 runs to 12 residues. This clonotype was observed at least ten times.

The clonotype comes from a female donor with Graves disease. The chain recombines TRBV14 with TRBJ1-1; no reliable D call. The sequencing used peripheral blood mononuclear cells (PBMCs), collected when the disease was refractory, from a patient treated with antithyroid drugs. CDR3 residues: CASSQVGVEAFF. Here the CDR3 DNA reads TGTGCCAGCAGCCAAGTTGGAGTAGAAGCTTTCTTT.